This entry features one T cell receptor (beta chain) sequence. Its antigen is unknown. The CDR3 totals 17 residues. Trimming cost V 0 bases and J 7 bases; bases outside gene matches: 13. In germline, CDR1 is LGHNA, CDR2 YSLEER. TCRdb re-analysed the 5' RACE reads in MiXCR, keeping a single row per CDR3 protein. The sample holds 500,000 or so distinct CDR3 sequences; around 14% are singletons and the top ten take roughly 0.5%. The entry originates in a study of identical twins. Study-wide findings and caveats: Insertions ran lower in abundant cord blood beta clonotypes, though not in memory repertoires. The degree of excess twin sharing was weaker in beta out-of-frame sequences. Models, which agreed with sharing between unrelated individuals, nonetheless underestimated the out-of-frame TCR alpha sharing seen in monozygotic twins.

These data also formed part of another study, on yellow fever vaccine responses in identical twins. Per that study: Reportedly, twins showed a vaccine T cell response that looked partly convergent and partly personalized.

This receptor was obtained from a woman in her late teens or twenties in good health. This chain uses TRBV4-3 with TRBJ2-7; 9 nucleotides agree with TRBD1. Input material: CD4+ T cells sorted from blood. This CDR3 reads CASSQDYPTGTGKEQYF. In nucleotides, the CDR3 is TGCGCCAGCAGCCAAGATTACCCGACCGGGACAGGGAAAGAGCAGTACTTC.